These 20 T cell receptor beta chains were sequenced from one sample in a study of CD8+ T cells in alopecia areata. Extracted RNA was reverse transcribed into cDNA, the sequencing template. Sequencing was performed with immunoSEQ multiplex PCR; in TCRdb, only in-frame clones are kept and a portion is missing. The sample yields under 250,000 clones, 50% to 65% seen once. The sequenced sample was CD4+ T cells sorted from blood, obtained at week 0. These TCRs come from a human donor with alopecia areata.

The CDR3 protein is CASSLTGRGVETNEKLFF. CDR3 in DNA: TGCGCCAGCAGCTTGACGGGACGCGGAGTCGAGACTAATGAAAAACTGTTTTTT. The chain joins TRBV5-1 to TRBJ1-4; a weak D match, TRBD1 (5 bases). V shed 1 base and J shed 2 bases, with 18 bases lying between them. The CDR3 is made up of 18 amino acids. Germline V gene lookup returns CDR1 SGHRS and CDR2 YFSETQ.

This clone turned up a few times. V usage is TRBV4-1 and J usage is TRBJ2-5; no clear D. Germline V CDR1 and CDR2: MGHRA, YSYEKL. The V gene lost 1 base and the J gene lost 1 base, with 4 bases spanning the gap. CDR3 size: 13 residues. The CDR3 nucleotides are TGCGCCAGCAGCCAAGTAGTCCAAGAGACCCAGTACTTC. This sequence encodes CASSQVVQETQYF.

The V and J genes are TRBV30 and TRBJ1-2; unclear D gene. The CDR3 runs to 11 residues. Germline V gene lookup returns CDR1 GTSNPN and CDR2 SVGIG (reference sequence). V lost 4 bases and J lost 13, with 16 bases in between. The CDR3 protein is CAWTANFFPTF. The DNA of the CDR3 is TGTGCCTGGACTGCGAATTTTTTTCCCACCTTC.

V usage is TRBV30 and J usage is TRBJ2-2; tentative D call: TRBD2 (6 bases). This CDR3 is built from 15 residues. Deletions cut 0 bases from V and 2 bases from J, with 10 bases between. CDR1 and CDR2 (germline): GTSNPN, SVGIG (reference sequence). The CDR3 region has the DNA TGTGCCTGGAGTGTACTGGCGGGAAACACCGGGGAGCTGTTTTTT. It translates to CAWSVLAGNTGELFF.

This clone was detected a few times. The chain is built from TRBV27 and TRBJ2-2; 9 bases are a match to TRBD2. The CDR3 runs to 17 residues. Trimming took 7 bases from V and 6 from J; bases not matched to a gene: 15. Germline-derived CDR1 and CDR2 are MNHEY and SMNVEV (reference sequence). The CDR3 DNA sequence: TGTGCCAGCATCCCGCTCGGCGGGAGGGCTGTCGCCGGGGAGCTGTTTTTT. This sequence encodes CASIPLGGRAVAGELFF.

V and J are TRBV7-9 and TRBJ1-1; no firm D call. The CDR3 extends over 14 amino acids. Germline assignment: CDR1 SEHNR and CDR2 FQNEAQ (reference sequence). Between the trimmed V and J ends, which lost 4 bases and 5 bases, there was a span of 14 bases. DNA of the CDR3: TGTGCCAGCAGCTCGGAGATAGTATCGACTGAAGCTTTCTTT. This translates into CASSSEIVSTEAFF. The whole variable domain, remainder taken from reference TRBV7-9 and TRBJ1-1, is DTGVSQNPRHKITKRGQNVTFRCDPISEHNRLYWYRQTLGQGPEFLTYFQNEAQLEKSRLLSDRFSAERPKGSFSTLEIQRTEQGDSAMYLCASSSEIVSTEAFFGQGTRLTVV.

This clone has only a few counts. J is TRBJ1-5 and V is TRBV5-5; unclear D gene. CDR1 is SGHKS and CDR2 is YYEKEE in the germline V gene (reference sequence). V gave up 6 bases and J gave up 5 bases, with 15 bases separating them. This CDR3 is built from 14 residues. CDR3 DNA sequence: TGTGCCAGCAAAAATAGCATGGTGGATCAGCCCCAGCATTTT. Translated, it gives CASKNSMVDQPQHF.

The V and J genes are TRBV18 and TRBJ1-5; possibly TRBD1 for D (5 bases). This CDR3 comprises 14 residues. Germline-derived CDR1 and CDR2 are KGHSH and LQKENI. The ends were cut back, 3 bases at V and 6 bases at J, with 12 bases in the middle. CDR3 sequence (DNA): TGTGCCAGCTCACCGGGGACGAGAAGTCAGCCCCAGCATTTT. This encodes CASSPGTRSQPQHF. The variable domain in full, completed from reference TRBV18 and TRBJ1-5, reads NAGVMQNPRHLVRRRGQEARLRCSPMKGHSHVYWYRQLPEEGLKFMVYLQKENIIDESGMPKERFSAEFPKEGPSILRIQQVVRGDSAAYFCASSPGTRSQPQHFGDGTRLSIL.

The chain couples TRBV6-6 to TRBJ2-7; TRBD1 agrees at 7 bases. The germline CDR1 and CDR2 sequences are MNHNY and SVGAGI (reference sequence). This CDR3 has 15 amino acids. J gave up 0 bases and V 5 bases, and 7 bases lay outside the gene matches. The CDR3 sequence is CASSDRDRSSYEQYF. The CDR3 nucleotides are TGTGCCAGCAGTGACCGGGACAGAAGCTCCTACGAGCAGTACTTC.

The rearrangement links TRBV4-1 to TRBJ1-2; TRBD1 aligns across 7 bases. Germline-derived CDR1 and CDR2 are MGHRA and YSYEKL. V shed 4 bases and J 2 bases; nucleotides not matched to a gene: 7. This CDR3 spans 15 amino acids. The CDR3 DNA sequence: TGCGCCAGCAGCCGTCAGGGGGGGTCCAACTATGGCTACACCTTC. As protein: CASSRQGGSNYGYTF.

Comment on this clone: Other DNA sequences in this specimen translate into the identical CDR3. V is TRBV5-1 and J is TRBJ2-5, with TRBD2 identical over 8 bases. After removal of 1 base from V and 5 bases from J, the junction contained 7 bases not matched to a gene. The CDR3 sequence is 15 residues long. Germline assignment: CDR1 SGHRS and CDR2 YFSETQ. The CDR3 is CASSLTGGPQETQYF. CDR3 DNA: TGCGCCAGCAGCTTGACGGGAGGGCCTCAGGAGACCCAGTACTTC.

The rearrangement joins TRBV15 to TRBJ1-2; D is uncertain. The germline V and J ends were trimmed by 0 bases and 6 bases, with 11 bases remaining between them. The length of the CDR3 is 14 residues. Germline CDR1 LNHNV, CDR2 YYDKDF (reference sequence). CDR3 sequence (DNA): TGTGCCACCAGCAGAGATACGACGCCTGATGGCTACACCTTC. Translating gives CATSRDTTPDGYTF.

This chain links TRBV11-2 with TRBJ2-5; possible D gene TRBD2, 6 bases. Germline-derived CDR1 and CDR2 are SGHAT and FQNNGV. V was pared by 0 bases and J by 2 bases, with 13 bases between. The CDR3 is made up of 16 amino acids. The CDR3 here is CASSLDPLGGQETQYF. The CDR3 region has the DNA TGTGCCAGCAGCTTAGATCCCCTCGGGGGACAAGAGACCCAGTACTTC.

The genes are TRBV4-1 and TRBJ1-2; TRBD1 agrees at 10 bases. Per the germline V gene, CDR1 is MGHRA and CDR2 is YSYEKL. This CDR3 has 17 residues. With 3 bases clipped from V and 4 bases from J, the junction kept 11 bases outside the gene matches. The CDR3 loop reads CASSHSRRQGAIYGYTF. Here the CDR3 DNA reads TGCGCCAGCAGCCATTCCCGCCGACAGGGGGCCATCTATGGCTACACCTTC.

The DNA for the CDR3 is TGTGCCAGCAGCCCCATGCCGAGCACTGAAGCTTTCTTT. Its translation: CASSPMPSTEAFF. This chain joins TRBV7-2 and TRBJ1-1; D not certain. The CDR3 is 13 residues long. Trimming left V 5 bases short and J 4 bases short, with 11 bases between. Germline-derived CDR1 and CDR2 are SGHTA and FQGNSA.

J is TRBJ1-1 and V is TRBV30; TRBD1 matches at 8 bases. Germline V gives CDR1 GTSNPN, CDR2 SVGIG (reference sequence). The trim removed 1 base at V and 11 bases at J, leaving 15 bases unmatched. The CDR3 length is 15 residues. The CDR3 DNA is TGTGCCTGGAGTGACCCTGAGACAGGGGCGGGGTGGGCTTTCTTT. It yields the protein CAWSDPETGAGWAFF.

The chain joins TRBV27 to TRBJ2-6; no reliable D call. Trimming took 3 bases from V and 0 from J, leaving 6 bases between them. CDR1 is MNHEY and CDR2 is SMNVEV in the germline V gene (reference sequence). The CDR3 has 15 residues. The CDR3 DNA reads TGTGCCAGCAGTTTCAGGAACTCTGGGGCCAACGTCCTGACTTTC. Amino acids: CASSFRNSGANVLTF.

The V call is TRBV5-5, the J call TRBJ1-2; D ambiguous. In germline, CDR1 is SGHKS, CDR2 YYEKEE (reference sequence). This CDR3 comprises 12 residues. The V gene lost 0 bases and the J gene lost 5 bases, with 5 bases spanning the gap. DNA for the CDR3: TGTGCCAGCAGCTTGGCGGGATATGGCTACACCTTC. It yields the protein CASSLAGYGYTF.

The chain recombines TRBV7-9 with TRBJ2-7; D is possibly TRBD2 (6 bases). The CDR3 covers 14 residues. In germline, CDR1 is SEHNR, CDR2 FQNEAQ (reference sequence). The V end lost 0 bases, the J end lost 0 bases, and 6 bases lay between the germline ends. The CDR3 sequence is CASSLASGSYEQYF. The CDR3 DNA reads TGTGCCAGCAGCTTAGCTAGCGGCTCCTACGAGCAGTACTTC.

J is TRBJ1-4 and V is TRBV29-1; D perhaps matches TRBD1 (5 bases). This CDR3 has 11 residues. V was pared by 6 bases and J by 4 bases, with 6 bases between. Germline V gene lookup returns CDR1 SQVTM and CDR2 ANQGSEA. Written as DNA, the CDR3 is TGCAGCGTCCAGGGTAATGAAAAACTGTTTTTT. The encoded protein is CSVQGNEKLFF.